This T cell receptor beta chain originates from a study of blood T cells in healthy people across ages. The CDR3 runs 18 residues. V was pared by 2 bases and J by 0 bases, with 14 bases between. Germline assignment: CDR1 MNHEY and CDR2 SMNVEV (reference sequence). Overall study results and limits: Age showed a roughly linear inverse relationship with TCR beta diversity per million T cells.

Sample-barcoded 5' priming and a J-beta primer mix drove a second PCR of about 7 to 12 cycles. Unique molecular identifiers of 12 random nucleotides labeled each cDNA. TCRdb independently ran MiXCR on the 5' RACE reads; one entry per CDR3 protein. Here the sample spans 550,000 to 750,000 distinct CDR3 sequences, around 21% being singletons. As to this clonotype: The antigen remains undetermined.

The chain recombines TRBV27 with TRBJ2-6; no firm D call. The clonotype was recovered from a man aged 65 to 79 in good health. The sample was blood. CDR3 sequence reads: CASSLGLTASSGANVLTF. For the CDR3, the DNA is TGTGCCAGCAGTTTAGGTTTAACAGCTTCCTCTGGGGCCAACGTCCTGACTTTC.